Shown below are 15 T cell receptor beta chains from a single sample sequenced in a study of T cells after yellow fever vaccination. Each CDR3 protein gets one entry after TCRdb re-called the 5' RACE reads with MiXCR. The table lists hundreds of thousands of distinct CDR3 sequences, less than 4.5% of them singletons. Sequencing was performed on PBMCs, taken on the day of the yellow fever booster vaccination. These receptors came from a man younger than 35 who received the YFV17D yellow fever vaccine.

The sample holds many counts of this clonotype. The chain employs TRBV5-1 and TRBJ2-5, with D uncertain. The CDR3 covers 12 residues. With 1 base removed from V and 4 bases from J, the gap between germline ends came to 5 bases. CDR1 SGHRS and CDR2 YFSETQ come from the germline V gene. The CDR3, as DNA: TGCGCCAGCAGCTTGACTGGAGAGACCCAGTACTTC. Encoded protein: CASSLTGETQYF. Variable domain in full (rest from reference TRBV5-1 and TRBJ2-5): KAGVTQTPRYLIKTRGQQVTLSCSPISGHRSVSWYQQTPGQGLQFLFEYFSETQRNKGNFPGRFSGRQFSNSRSEMNVSTLELGDSALYLCASSLTGETQYFGPGTRLLVL.

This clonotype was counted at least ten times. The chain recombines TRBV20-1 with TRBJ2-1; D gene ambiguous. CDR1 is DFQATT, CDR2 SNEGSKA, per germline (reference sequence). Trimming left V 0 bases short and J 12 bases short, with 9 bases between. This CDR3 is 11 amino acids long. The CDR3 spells CSARDSEWQFF. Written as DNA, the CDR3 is TGCAGTGCTAGAGACAGTGAATGGCAGTTCTTC.

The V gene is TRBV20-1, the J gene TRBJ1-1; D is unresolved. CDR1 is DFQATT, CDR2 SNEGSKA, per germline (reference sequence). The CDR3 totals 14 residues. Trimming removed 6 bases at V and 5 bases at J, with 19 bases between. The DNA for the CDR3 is TGCAGTGCCCCCTTAGGCGGGTTGGGTACTGAAGCTTTCTTT. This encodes CSAPLGGLGTEAFF.

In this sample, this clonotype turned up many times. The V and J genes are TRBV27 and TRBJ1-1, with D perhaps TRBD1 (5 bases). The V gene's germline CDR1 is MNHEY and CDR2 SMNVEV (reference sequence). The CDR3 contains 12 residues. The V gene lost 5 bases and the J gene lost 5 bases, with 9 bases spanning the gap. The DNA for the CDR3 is TGTGCCAGCAGTGCGTGGGGGACTGAAGCTTTCTTT. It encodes CASSAWGTEAFF.

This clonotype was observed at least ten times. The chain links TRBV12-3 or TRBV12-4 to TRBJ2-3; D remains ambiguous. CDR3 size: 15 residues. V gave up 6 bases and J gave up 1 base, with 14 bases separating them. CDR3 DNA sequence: TGTGCCAGCAGCGATCCGGGTCTAGGCACAGATACGCAGTATTTT. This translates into CASSDPGLGTDTQYF.

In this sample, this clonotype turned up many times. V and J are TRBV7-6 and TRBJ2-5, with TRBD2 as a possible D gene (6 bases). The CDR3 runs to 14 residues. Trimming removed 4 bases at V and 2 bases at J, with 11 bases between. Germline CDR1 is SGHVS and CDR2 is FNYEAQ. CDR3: CASSSLGLQETQYF. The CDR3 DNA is TGTGCCAGCAGCTCCCTGGGACTTCAAGAGACCCAGTACTTC. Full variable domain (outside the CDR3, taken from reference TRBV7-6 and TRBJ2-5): GAGVSQSPRYKVTKRGQDVALRCDPISGHVSLYWYRQALGQGPEFLTYFNYEAQQDKSGLPNDRFSAERPEGSISTLTIQRTEQRDSAMYRCASSSLGLQETQYFGPGTRLLVL.

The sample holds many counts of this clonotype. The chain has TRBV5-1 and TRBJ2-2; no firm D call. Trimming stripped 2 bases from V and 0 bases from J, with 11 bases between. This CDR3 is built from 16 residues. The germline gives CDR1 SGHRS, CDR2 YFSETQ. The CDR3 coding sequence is TGCGCCAGCAGCTTAAATGTCCCTCCGAACACCGGGGAGCTGTTTTTT. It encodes CASSLNVPPNTGELFF.

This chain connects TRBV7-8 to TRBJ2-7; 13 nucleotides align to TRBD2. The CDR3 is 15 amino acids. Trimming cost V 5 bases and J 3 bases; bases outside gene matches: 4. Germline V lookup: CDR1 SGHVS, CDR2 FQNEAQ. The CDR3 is CASSRLAGGFYEQYV. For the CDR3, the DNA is TGTGCCAGCAGCCGACTAGCGGGGGGCTTCTACGAGCAGTACGTC.

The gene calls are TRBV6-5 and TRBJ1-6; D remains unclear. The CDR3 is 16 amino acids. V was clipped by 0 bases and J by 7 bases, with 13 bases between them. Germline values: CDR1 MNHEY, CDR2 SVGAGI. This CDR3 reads CASSYSIFRVNSPLHF. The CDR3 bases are TGTGCCAGCAGTTACTCGATATTTCGGGTAAATTCACCCCTCCACTTT.

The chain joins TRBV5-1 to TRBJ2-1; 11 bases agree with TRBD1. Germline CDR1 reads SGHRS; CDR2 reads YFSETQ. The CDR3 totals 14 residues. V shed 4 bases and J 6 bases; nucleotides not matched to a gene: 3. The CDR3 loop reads CASSTGTGGNEQFF. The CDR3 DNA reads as TGCGCCAGCAGCACCGGGACAGGGGGCAATGAGCAGTTCTTC.

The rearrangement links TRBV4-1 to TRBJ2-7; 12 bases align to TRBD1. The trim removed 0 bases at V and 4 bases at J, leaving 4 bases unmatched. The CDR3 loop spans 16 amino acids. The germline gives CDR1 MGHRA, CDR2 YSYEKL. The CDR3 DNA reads TGCGCCAGCAGCCAAGATTGGGACAGGGGGCGATACGAGCAGTACGTC. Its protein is CASSQDWDRGRYEQYV.

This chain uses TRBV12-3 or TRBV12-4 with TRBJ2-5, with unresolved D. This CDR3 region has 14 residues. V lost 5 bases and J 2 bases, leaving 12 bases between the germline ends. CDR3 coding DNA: TGTGCCAGCAGTCTCCAACTGGTACAAGAGACCCAGTACTTC. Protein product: CASSLQLVQETQYF.

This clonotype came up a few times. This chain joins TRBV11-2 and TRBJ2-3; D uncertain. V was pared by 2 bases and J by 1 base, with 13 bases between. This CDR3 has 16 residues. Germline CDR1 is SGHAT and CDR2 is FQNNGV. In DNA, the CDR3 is TGTGCCAGCAGCTTACTGGGCAGATCCCGCACAGATACGCAGTATTTT. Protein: CASSLLGRSRTDTQYF.

The CDR3 region is CASSPKTSGELFF. The CDR3 DNA is TGTGCCAGCAGCCCTAAGACCTCGGGGGAGCTGTTTTTT. The chain uses TRBV5-4 and TRBJ2-2; D uncertain. Germline loops: CDR1 SGHNT, CDR2 YYREEE (reference sequence). V lost 4 bases to trimming and J lost 8 bases, with 12 bases between them. CDR3 size: 13 residues.

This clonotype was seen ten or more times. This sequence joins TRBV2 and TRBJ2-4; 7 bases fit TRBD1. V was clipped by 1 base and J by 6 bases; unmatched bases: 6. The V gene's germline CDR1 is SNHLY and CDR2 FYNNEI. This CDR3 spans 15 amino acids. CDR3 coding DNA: TGTGCCAGCAGTGAAGGGACAGGAGCATTAAACATTCAGTACTTC. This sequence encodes CASSEGTGALNIQYF.